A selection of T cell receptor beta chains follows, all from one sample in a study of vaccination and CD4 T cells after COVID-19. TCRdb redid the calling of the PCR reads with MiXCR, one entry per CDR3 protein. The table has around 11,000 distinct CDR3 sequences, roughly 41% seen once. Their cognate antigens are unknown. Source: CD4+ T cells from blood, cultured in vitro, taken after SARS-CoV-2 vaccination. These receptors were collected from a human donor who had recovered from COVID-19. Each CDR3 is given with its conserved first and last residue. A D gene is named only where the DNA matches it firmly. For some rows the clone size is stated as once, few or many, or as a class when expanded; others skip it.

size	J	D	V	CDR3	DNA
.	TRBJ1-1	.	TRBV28	CASSRTLTVYAAFF	TGTGCCAGCAGCCGAACCCTGACAGTGTATGCGGCTTTCTTT
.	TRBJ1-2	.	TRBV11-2	CASSLGVLAAYGYTF	TGTGCCAGCAGCTTAGGGGTTCTTGCGGCTTATGGCTACACCTTC
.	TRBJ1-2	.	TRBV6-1	CASSEPTPVDSAF	TGTGCCAGCAGTGAACCGACACCCGTAGACAGCGCCTTC
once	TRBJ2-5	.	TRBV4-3	CASSQDLAEYQETQYF	TGCGCCAGCAGCCAAGATTTGGCAGAGTACCAAGAGACCCAGTACTTC
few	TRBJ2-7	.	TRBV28	CASSSSPGSHEQYF	TGTGCCAGCAGTTCCTCCCCGGGGTCCCACGAGCAGTACTTC
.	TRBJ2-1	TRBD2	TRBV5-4	CASSPFGRGNEQFF	TGTGCCAGCAGTCCGTTCGGGCGGGGGAATGAGCAGTTCTTC
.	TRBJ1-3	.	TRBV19	CASSIDATTSGNTIYF	TGTGCCAGTAGTATAGACGCGACCACCTCTGGAAACACCATATATTTT
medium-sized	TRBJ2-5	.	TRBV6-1	CATKEGRETQYF	TGTGCCACTAAAGAGGGGAGGGAGACCCAGTACTTC
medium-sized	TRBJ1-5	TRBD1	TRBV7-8	CASSGGQGSNQPQHF	TGTGCCAGCAGCGGTGGACAGGGAAGCAATCAGCCCCAGCATTTT
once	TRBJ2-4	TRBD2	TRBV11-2	CASSNGLASIQYF	TGTGCCAGCAGCAACGGACTAGCGTCCATTCAGTACTTC
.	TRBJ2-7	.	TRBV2	CASSEQGGSYEQYF	TGTGCCAGCAGTGAACAGGGGGGCTCCTACGAGCAGTACTTC
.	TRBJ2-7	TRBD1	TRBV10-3	CAISGGQGHEQYF	TGTGCCATCAGTGGTGGACAGGGCCACGAGCAGTACTTC